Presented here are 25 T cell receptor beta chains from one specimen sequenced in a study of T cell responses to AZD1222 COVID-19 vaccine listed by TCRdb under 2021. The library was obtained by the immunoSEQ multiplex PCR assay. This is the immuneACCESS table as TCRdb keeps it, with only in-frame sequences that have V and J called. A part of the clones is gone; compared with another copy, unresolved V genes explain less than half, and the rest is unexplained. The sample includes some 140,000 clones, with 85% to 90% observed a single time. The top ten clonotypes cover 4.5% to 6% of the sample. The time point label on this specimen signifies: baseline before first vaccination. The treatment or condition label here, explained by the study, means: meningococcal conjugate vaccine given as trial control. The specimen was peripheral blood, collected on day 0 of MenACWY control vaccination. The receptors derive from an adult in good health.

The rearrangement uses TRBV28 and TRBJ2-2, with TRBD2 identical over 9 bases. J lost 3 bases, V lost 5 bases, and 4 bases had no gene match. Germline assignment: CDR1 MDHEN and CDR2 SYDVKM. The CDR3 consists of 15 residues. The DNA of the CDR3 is TGTGCCAGCAGTCTAGCGGGGCTTGACACCGGGGAGCTGTTTTTT. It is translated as CASSLAGLDTGELFF.

This chain's CDR3 is CASGLVRGFALGQGNTDSNQPQHF. CDR3 bases: TGTGCTAGTGGTTTGGTACGTGGTTTCGCTTTAGGACAGGGAAACACAGATAGCAATCAGCCCCAGCATTTT. This chain links TRBV12-5 with TRBJ1-5; TRBD1 agrees at 8 bases. CDR1 and CDR2 from the germline V gene are LGHNT and FRNRAP. CDR3 length: 24 residues. V trimming: 0 bases; J trimming: 0 bases; junction bases outside the gene matches: 25.

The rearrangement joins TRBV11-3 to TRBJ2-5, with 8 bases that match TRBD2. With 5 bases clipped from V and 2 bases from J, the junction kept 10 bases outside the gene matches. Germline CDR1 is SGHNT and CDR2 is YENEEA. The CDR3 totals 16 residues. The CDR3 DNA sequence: TGTGCCAGCAGCCATCCCACAGCGGGGGAGCAAGAGACCCAGTACTTC. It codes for CASSHPTAGEQETQYF.

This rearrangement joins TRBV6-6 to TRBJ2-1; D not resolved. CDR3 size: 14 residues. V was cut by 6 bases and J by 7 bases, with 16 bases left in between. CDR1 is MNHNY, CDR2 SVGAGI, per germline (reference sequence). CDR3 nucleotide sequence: TGTGCCAGCAGGGCTAGAAACCAGAAAAATGAGCAGTTCTTC. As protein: CASRARNQKNEQFF.

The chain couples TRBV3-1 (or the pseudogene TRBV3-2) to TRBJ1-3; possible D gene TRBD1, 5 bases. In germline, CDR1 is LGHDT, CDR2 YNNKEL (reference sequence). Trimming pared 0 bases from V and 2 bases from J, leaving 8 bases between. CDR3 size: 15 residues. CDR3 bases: TGTGCCAGCAGCCAAGATCCCAGGGCTGGAAACACCATATATTTT. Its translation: CASSQDPRAGNTIYF.

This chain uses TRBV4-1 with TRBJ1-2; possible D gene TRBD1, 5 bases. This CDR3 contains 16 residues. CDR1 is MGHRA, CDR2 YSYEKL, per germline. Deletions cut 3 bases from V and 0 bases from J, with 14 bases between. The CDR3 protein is CASSHPGDQANYGYTF. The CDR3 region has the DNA TGCGCCAGCAGCCACCCCGGGGACCAAGCTAACTATGGCTACACCTTC.

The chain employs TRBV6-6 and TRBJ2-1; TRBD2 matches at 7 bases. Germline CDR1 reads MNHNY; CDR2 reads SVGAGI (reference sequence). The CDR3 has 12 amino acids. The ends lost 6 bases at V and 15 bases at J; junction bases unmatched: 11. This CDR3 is CASSPSGTKRFF. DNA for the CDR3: TGTGCCAGCAGCCCAAGTGGGACTAAAAGGTTCTTC.

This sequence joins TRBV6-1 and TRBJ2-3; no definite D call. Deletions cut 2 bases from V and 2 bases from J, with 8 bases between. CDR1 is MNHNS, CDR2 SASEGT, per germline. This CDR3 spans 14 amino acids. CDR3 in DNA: TGTGCCAGCAGTGAACAGCCCCTCACAGATACGCAGTATTTT. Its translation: CASSEQPLTDTQYF.

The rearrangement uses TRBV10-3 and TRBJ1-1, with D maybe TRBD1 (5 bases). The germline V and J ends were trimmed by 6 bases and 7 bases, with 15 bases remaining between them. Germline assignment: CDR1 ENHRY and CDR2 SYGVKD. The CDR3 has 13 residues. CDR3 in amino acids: CAIRPGIQGEAFF. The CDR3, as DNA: TGTGCCATCAGGCCGGGTATTCAGGGTGAAGCTTTCTTT.

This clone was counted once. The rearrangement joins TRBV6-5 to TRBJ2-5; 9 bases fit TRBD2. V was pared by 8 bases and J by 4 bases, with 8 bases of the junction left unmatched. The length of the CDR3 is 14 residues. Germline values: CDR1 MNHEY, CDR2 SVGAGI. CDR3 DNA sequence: TGTGCCAGCGCCCTAGCGGGGTTAGGAGAGACCCAGTACTTC. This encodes CASALAGLGETQYF.

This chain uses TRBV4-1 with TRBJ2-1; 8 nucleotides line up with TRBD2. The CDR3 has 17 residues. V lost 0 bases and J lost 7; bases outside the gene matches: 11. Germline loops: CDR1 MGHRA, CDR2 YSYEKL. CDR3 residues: CASSQEVSGGRWNEQFF. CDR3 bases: TGCGCCAGCAGCCAAGAGGTATCCGGCGGGAGGTGGAATGAGCAGTTCTTC.

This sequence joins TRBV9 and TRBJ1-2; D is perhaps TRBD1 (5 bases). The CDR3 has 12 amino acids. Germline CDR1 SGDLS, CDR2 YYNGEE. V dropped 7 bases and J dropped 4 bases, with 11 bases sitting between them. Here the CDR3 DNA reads TGTGCCAGCCAACAGGACACCTATGGCTACACCTTC. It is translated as CASQQDTYGYTF.

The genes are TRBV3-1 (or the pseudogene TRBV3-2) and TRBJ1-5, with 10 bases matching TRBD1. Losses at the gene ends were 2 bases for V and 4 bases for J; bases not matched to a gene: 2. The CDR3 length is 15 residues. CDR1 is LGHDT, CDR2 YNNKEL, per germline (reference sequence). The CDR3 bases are TGTGCCAGCAGCCAAACGGACAGGGGGAATCAGCCCCAGCATTTT. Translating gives CASSQTDRGNQPQHF.

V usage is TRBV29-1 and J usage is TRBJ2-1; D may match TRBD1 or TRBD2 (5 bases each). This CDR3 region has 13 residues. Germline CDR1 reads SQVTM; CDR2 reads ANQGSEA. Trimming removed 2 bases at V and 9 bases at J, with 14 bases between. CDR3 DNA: TGCAGCGTTGAAACAAAATCAGGGACTGAGCAGTTCTTC. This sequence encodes CSVETKSGTEQFF.

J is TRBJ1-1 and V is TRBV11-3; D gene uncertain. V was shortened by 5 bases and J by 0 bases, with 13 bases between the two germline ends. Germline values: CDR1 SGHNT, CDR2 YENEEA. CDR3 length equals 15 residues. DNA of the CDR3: TGTGCCAGCAGCCGAAAGACGGGCATGAACACTGAAGCTTTCTTT. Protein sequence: CASSRKTGMNTEAFF.

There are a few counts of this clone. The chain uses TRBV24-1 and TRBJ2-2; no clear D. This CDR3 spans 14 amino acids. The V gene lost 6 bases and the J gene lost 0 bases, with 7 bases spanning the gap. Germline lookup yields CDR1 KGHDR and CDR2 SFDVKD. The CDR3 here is CATSTPTNTGELFF. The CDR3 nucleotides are TGTGCCACCAGTACTCCGACGAACACCGGGGAGCTGTTTTTT.

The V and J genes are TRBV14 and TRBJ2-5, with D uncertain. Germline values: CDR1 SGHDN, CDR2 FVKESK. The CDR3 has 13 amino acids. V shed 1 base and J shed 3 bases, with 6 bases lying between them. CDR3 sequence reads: CASSQGGEETQYF. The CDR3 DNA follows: TGTGCCAGCAGCCAAGGAGGCGAAGAGACCCAGTACTTC.

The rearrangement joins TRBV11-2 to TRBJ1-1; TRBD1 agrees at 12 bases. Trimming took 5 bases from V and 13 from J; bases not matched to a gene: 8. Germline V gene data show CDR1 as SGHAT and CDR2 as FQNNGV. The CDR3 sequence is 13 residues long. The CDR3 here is CASSIGTGGLSFF. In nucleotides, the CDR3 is TGTGCCAGCAGCATAGGGACAGGGGGCCTGAGTTTCTTT.

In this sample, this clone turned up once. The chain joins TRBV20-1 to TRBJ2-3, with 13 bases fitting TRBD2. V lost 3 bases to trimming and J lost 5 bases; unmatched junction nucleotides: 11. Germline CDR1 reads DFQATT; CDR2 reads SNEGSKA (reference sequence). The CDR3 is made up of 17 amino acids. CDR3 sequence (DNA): TGCAGTGCTAGTCGGGCAAGGACTAGCGGGAGTGGAGATACGCAGTATTTT. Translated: CSASRARTSGSGDTQYF.

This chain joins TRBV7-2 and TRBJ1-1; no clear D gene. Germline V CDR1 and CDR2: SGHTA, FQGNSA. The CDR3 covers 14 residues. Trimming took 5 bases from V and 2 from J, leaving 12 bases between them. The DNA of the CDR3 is TGTGCCAGCAGCCCAGACATGGGTAACACTGAAGCTTTCTTT. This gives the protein CASSPDMGNTEAFF.

The CDR3 protein is CASSLARTYEQYF. In DNA, the CDR3 is TGTGCCAGCAGTTTAGCGCGAACGTACGAGCAGTACTTC. The gene calls are TRBV12-3 or TRBV12-4 and TRBJ2-7; no definite D call. This CDR3 is built from 13 residues. The V end lost 0 bases, the J end lost 4 bases, and 7 bases lay between the germline ends.

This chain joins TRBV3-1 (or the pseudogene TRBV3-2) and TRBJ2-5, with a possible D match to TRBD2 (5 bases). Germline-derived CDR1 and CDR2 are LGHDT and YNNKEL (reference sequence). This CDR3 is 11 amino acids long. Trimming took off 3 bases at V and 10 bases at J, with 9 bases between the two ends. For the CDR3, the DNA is TGTGCCAGCAGCCAGGACTCGGACCAGTACTTC. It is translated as CASSQDSDQYF.

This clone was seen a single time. The CDR3 DNA sequence: TGTGCCAGCAGTGAATACGGACTAGCGAGGACAGATACGCAGTATTTT. It encodes CASSEYGLARTDTQYF. The V and J genes are TRBV25-1 and TRBJ2-3, with 9 positions matching TRBD2. The CDR3 consists of 16 residues. V lost 0 bases, J lost 3 bases, and 4 bases stayed unmatched. Per germline, CDR1 MGHDK and CDR2 SYGVNS.

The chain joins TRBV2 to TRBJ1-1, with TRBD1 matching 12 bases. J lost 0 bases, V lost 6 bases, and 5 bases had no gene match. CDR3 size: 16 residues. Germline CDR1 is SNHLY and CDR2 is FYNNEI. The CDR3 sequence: CASRGTGGAVNTEAFF. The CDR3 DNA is TGTGCCAGCAGAGGGACAGGGGGCGCCGTGAACACTGAAGCTTTCTTT.

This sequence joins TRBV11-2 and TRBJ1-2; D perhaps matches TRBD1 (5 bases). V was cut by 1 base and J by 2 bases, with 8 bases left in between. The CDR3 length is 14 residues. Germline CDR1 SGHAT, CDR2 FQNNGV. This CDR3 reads CASSLAGRNYGYTF. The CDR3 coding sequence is TGTGCCAGCAGCTTAGCAGGGCGGAACTATGGCTACACCTTC. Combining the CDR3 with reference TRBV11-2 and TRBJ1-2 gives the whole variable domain EAGVAQSPRYKIIEKRQSVAFWCNPISGHATLYWYQQILGQGPKLLIQFQNNGVVDDSQLPKDRFSAERLKGVDSTLKIQPAKLEDSAVYLCASSLAGRNYGYTFGSGTRLTVV.